This T cell receptor (beta chain) was profiled in a study of blood T cell repertoires in COVID-19. Study in general: From T cells, B-cell-depleted T cells, or PBMCs came the material, which was cDNA or gDNA.

Study processing details: From reference gene primer amplification, estimates of nucleated cell counts were derived. Profiled with immunoSEQ multiplex PCR; TCRdb holds only in-frame clones, not every one. The V and J calls and clone size were taken over from that table, and D and trimming were inferred from the DNA. The sample lists tens of thousands of clones, roughly 80% occurring once. The count of this clone is one. The CDR3 has 14 amino acids. V lost 3 bases and J lost 4, with 10 bases in between. Germline loops: CDR1 MNHEY, CDR2 SMNVEV (reference sequence). The genes are TRBV27 and TRBJ1-5; D remains ambiguous. The sequencing sample was made of peripheral blood. This clonotype originated in a man aged 65-85 years with acute or convalescent COVID-19. CDR3: CASSFRGSNQPQHF. The DNA of the CDR3 is TGTGCCAGCAGTTTTCGGGGTAGTAATCAGCCCCAGCATTTT.